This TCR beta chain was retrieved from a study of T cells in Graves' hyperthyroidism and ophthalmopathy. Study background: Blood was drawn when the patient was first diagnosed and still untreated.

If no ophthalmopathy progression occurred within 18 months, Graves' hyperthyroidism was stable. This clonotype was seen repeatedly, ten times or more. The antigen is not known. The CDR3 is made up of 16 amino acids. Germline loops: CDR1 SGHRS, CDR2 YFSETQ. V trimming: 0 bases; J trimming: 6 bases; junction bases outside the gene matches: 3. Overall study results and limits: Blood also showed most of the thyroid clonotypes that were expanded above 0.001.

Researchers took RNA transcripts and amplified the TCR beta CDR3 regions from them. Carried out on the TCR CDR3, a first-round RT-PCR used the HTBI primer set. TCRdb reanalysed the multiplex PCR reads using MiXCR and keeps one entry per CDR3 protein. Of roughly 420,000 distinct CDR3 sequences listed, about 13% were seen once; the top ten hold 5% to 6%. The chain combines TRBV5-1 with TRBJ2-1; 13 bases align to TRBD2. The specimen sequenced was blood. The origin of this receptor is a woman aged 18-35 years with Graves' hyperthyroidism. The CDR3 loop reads CASSLELAGGANEQFF. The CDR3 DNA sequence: TGCGCCAGCAGCTTGGAACTAGCGGGAGGGGCCAATGAGCAGTTCTTC. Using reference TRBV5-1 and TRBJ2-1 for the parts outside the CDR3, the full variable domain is KAGVTQTPRYLIKTRGQQVTLSCSPISGHRSVSWYQQTPGQGLQFLFEYFSETQRNKGNFPGRFSGRQFSNSRSEMNVSTLELGDSALYLCASSLELAGGANEQFFGPGTRLTVL.